This T cell receptor (beta chain) came from a study of blood T cell repertoires in COVID-19. Trimming shortened V by 4 bases and J by 0 bases, and 16 bases separated the two germline ends. CDR3 length: 17 amino acids. Germline-derived CDR1 and CDR2 are SGDLS and YYNGEE. Clones were sequenced by immunoSEQ multiplex PCR, and TCRdb holds only the in-frame ones, with some missing. The sample holds around 60,000 clones, roughly nine tenths seen once. This receptor was taken from a man aged 55 to 70 with acute or convalescent COVID-19. Sequenced: peripheral blood. This rearrangement joins TRBV9 to TRBJ2-2, with D maybe TRBD1 (6 bases). The DNA for the CDR3 is TGTGCCAGCAGCCCCGAGGCACAGGGTGCGAACACCGGGGAGCTGTTTTTT. The encoded protein is CASSPEAQGANTGELFF.